This T cell receptor (beta chain) was obtained from a study of blood T cells in healthy people across ages. A second PCR, run for roughly 7 to 11 cycles, used a sample-barcoded 5' primer plus a J-beta primer mix. Using its own MiXCR run on the 5' RACE reads, TCRdb lists one record per CDR3 protein. The sample comprises around 780,000 distinct CDR3 sequences, 25% to 30% of which are singletons, and 3% rests with the top ten. The germline V and J ends were trimmed by 10 bases and 3 bases, with 12 bases remaining between them. The CDR3 covers 12 residues. The sample also formed part of further work on T cells of mothers and their children.

The chain is built from TRBV12-3 or TRBV12-4 and TRBJ1-1; D not certain. Input material: blood. This receptor was obtained from a boy between 10 and 17 years old in good health. CDR3 region: CATRWVYTEAFF. CDR3 in DNA: TGTGCCACCAGGTGGGTTTACACTGAAGCTTTCTTT.